The clone carrying this T cell receptor (beta chain) was seen ten or more times. Its specificity is unknown. TCRdb fed the reads into MiXCR, producing one record per CDR3 protein. The profile shows approximately 910,000 distinct CDR3 sequences, around 30% of them singletons. These data come from a study of T cell repertoires in cytomegalovirus infection. Study-wide context: CMV infection together with matching HLA type was indicated by public TCR beta signatures. Study results and limitations: Ex vivo, HLA-C-restricted CMV-specific TCR beta clonotypes prevailed over the rest of the response.

The germline V and J ends were trimmed by 1 base and 1 base, with 13 bases remaining between them. The CDR3 is 16 amino acids. The starting material was cultured CD8+ T cells from PBMCs, obtained from culture after CMV antigen stimulation. V and J are TRBV12-3 or TRBV12-4 and TRBJ1-1; D is undetermined. This receptor was identified in a human donor in good health (CMV status not recorded). Some clones in this sample may be carry-over from other donors' samples. The CDR3: CASSLDSGPKNTEAFF. CDR3 nucleotide sequence: TGTGCCAGCAGTTTAGATTCCGGGCCAAAGAACACTGAAGCTTTCTTT.